This T cell receptor (beta chain) was documented in a study of PD-L1 blockade in urothelial cancer. In the study overall: Men with urothelial cancer arising in the bladder made up most of the 29 patients. Study results and caveats: Larger 3-week expansion of tumor-associated blood clones was seen in durable-benefit patients.

CDR1 and CDR2 from the germline V gene are MDHEN and SYDVKM. Between the trimmed V and J ends, which lost 6 bases and 6 bases, there was a span of 12 bases. The CDR3 spans 12 residues. Time point described: peripheral blood 6 weeks after treatment start. Patients' urothelial carcinoma was locally advanced or metastatic. Each patient contributed between 1 and 8 total time points of blood mononuclear cells, pretreatment and during treatment. Sequenced by immunoSEQ multiplex PCR; TCRdb stores in-frame clones only, minus some. Among more than 45,000 clones listed, approximately 80% were seen once. Regarding this clone: The antigen is unknown.

The TCR sequence derives from a man in his 70s with urothelial cancer. The sample was PBMCs, taken around atezolizumab (anti-PD-L1) treatment. The chain recombines TRBV28 with TRBJ2-7; TRBD2 is a possible D gene (6 bases). CDR3 nucleotide sequence: TGTGCCAGCAGCCCCCCCGGGGGCGAGCAGTACTTC. Amino acids: CASSPPGGEQYF.